Listed here are 5 T cell receptor beta chains from one sample, sequenced in a study of vaccination and CD4 T cells after COVID-19. TCRdb reanalysed the PCR reads using MiXCR and keeps one entry per CDR3 protein. The table shows 25,000 or so distinct CDR3 sequences, with under 60% occurring only once. Sequencing was performed on CD4+ T cells from blood, taken before SARS-CoV-2 vaccination. Receptor source: a human donor who had recovered from COVID-19.

The V call is TRBV18, the J call TRBJ2-6; no clear D gene. The V end lost 3 bases, the J end lost 2 bases, and 14 bases lay between the germline ends. The CDR3 has 17 amino acids. The germline V gene encodes CDR1 KGHSH and CDR2 LQKENI. The CDR3 DNA sequence: TGTGCCAGCTCACCGTCCGGGTGGGGTACTGGGGCCAACGTCCTGACTTTC. Protein sequence: CASSPSGWGTGANVLTF.

J is TRBJ2-2 and V is TRBV7-3; TRBD1 might be the D (5 bases). V shed 5 bases and J shed 8 bases, with 12 bases lying between them. Germline V gene data show CDR1 as SGHTA and CDR2 as FQGTGA. The CDR3 runs to 13 residues. The CDR3, as DNA: TGTGCCAGCAGCCAAGGGGTTAGTGGGGAGCTGTTTTTT. This gives the protein CASSQGVSGELFF.

CDR3 DNA: TGTGCCTGGACCAGGGAGCGAATCTTCTATGGCTACACCTTC. It translates to CAWTRERIFYGYTF. V gene TRBV30 combines with J gene TRBJ1-2; D might be TRBD1 (5 bases). With 4 bases removed from V and 4 bases from J, the gap between germline ends came to 16 bases. The germline CDR1 and CDR2 sequences are GTSNPN and SVGIG (reference sequence). The CDR3 has 14 amino acids.

V is TRBV28 and J is TRBJ2-7, with D uncertain. Germline-derived CDR1 and CDR2 are MDHEN and SYDVKM. The CDR3 length is 15 residues. V was pared by 6 bases and J by 2 bases, with 17 bases between. DNA of the CDR3: TGTGCCAGCAGCGTTGCCGGCCAGATAACCTACGAGCAGTACTTC. Its protein product is CASSVAGQITYEQYF.

This clonotype was counted between two and nine times. V and J are TRBV6-1 and TRBJ1-2; 7 bases fit TRBD1. The CDR3 has 13 residues. The junction had 11 bases not matched to a gene; V was cut back by 8 bases and J by 8 bases. Per germline, CDR1 MNHNS and CDR2 SASEGT. In nucleotides, the CDR3 is TGTGCCAGCGCAAGAGGGGGCGTTGGCGGCTACACCTTC. It yields the protein CASARGGVGGYTF.